One sample yielded the 23 T cell receptor beta chains listed below, sequenced in a study of T cells in Graves' hyperthyroidism and ophthalmopathy. Regions amplified from RNA transcripts were the TCR beta CDR3 regions. The study used the HTBI primer set for a first-round RT-PCR of the TCR CDR3. TCRdb reprocessed the multiplex PCR reads via MiXCR and lists one record per CDR3 protein. The sample gives 450,000 to 650,000 distinct CDR3 sequences, roughly 18% of which show up once; 17% is in the top ten. Sequencing input: blood. These receptor sequences come from a woman aged 18-29 years with Graves' ophthalmopathy.

This clonotype was detected many times. This chain joins TRBV18 and TRBJ1-1; D unclear. Germline CDR1 is KGHSH and CDR2 is LQKENI. V shed 1 base and J shed 8 bases, with 14 bases lying between them. This CDR3 region has 14 residues. CDR3 coding DNA: TGTGCCAGCTCACCACAGGGTTCCCAAGGCGAAGCTTTCTTT. It specifies CASSPQGSQGEAFF.

In this sample, this clonotype turned up a few times. The chain recombines TRBV20-1 with TRBJ1-5; tentative D call: TRBD1 (6 bases). Germline V lookup: CDR1 DFQATT, CDR2 SNEGSKA (reference sequence). The CDR3 length is 14 residues. Trimming took off 5 bases at V and 3 bases at J, with 14 bases between the two ends. The CDR3 DNA reads TGCAGTGCTTTGGACAGCTCTCACAATCAGCCCCAGCATTTT. Translating it yields CSALDSSHNQPQHF.

A few counts support this clonotype. CDR3 sequence reads: CASSPRRAQSYEQYF. CDR3 coding DNA: TGTGCCAGCAGCCCCCGAAGAGCTCAGTCCTACGAGCAGTACTTC. The rearrangement links TRBV7-2 to TRBJ2-7; D uncertain. From germline, CDR1 is SGHTA and CDR2 FQGNSA. V shed 5 bases and J shed 1 base, with 15 bases lying between them. This CDR3 is 15 amino acids long.

This clonotype was found many times. V and J are TRBV2 and TRBJ1-6; D gene uncertain. V lost 7 bases to trimming and J lost 6 bases, with 7 bases between them. CDR1 SNHLY and CDR2 FYNNEI come from the germline V gene. The CDR3 loop spans 12 amino acids. The CDR3 loop reads CASTHSNSPLHF. Here the CDR3 DNA reads TGTGCCAGCACTCACAGTAATTCACCCCTCCACTTT.

This clonotype showed up many times. The chain has TRBV7-2 and TRBJ1-6; 10 positions agree with TRBD1. The CDR3 is made up of 18 amino acids. Losses at the gene ends were 4 bases for V and 1 base for J; bases not matched to a gene: 7. CDR1 is SGHTA and CDR2 is FQGNSA in the germline V gene. CDR3 region: CASSSTGGGGSYNSPLHF. The DNA for the CDR3 is TGTGCCAGCAGCTCGACAGGGGGCGGAGGGTCCTATAATTCACCCCTCCACTTT.

This clonotype occurred many times. V is TRBV5-5 and J is TRBJ1-1; D is perhaps TRBD1 (6 bases). Germline V gene lookup returns CDR1 SGHKS and CDR2 YYEKEE (reference sequence). Trimming shortened V by 3 bases and J by 5 bases, and 11 bases separated the two germline ends. The CDR3 is 13 residues long. Here the CDR3 DNA reads TGTGCCAGCAGCTGGGAGAGGGGGACTGAAGCTTTCTTT. It is translated as CASSWERGTEAFF.

Comment on this clonotype: One end of the junction fails to match germline, which may point to a read error. The V call is TRBV4-2, the J call TRBJ2-1; D call uncertain. This CDR3 has 14 amino acids. From germline, CDR1 is LGHNA and CDR2 YNFKEQ. In DNA form, the CDR3 reads TGTGCCAGCAGCCAAGCCCCTGTGGTCAATGTGCAGTTCTTC. Its protein product is CASSQAPVVNVQFF.

The chain carries TRBV7-9 and TRBJ2-7; 7 bases line up with TRBD1. CDR3 size: 15 residues. The J segment lost 6 bases and the V segment lost 4 bases, leaving 12 bases of the junction unmatched. The germline V gene encodes CDR1 SEHNR and CDR2 FQNEAQ (reference sequence). CDR3 sequence: CASSSYRGPTPEQYF. The CDR3, as DNA: TGTGCCAGCAGCTCCTACAGGGGACCTACCCCCGAGCAGTACTTC.

The chain combines TRBV5-1 with TRBJ2-1; 7 nucleotides match TRBD2. Losses at the gene ends were 5 bases for V and 5 bases for J; bases not matched to a gene: 4. There are 13 residues in the CDR3. Germline V lookup: CDR1 SGHRS, CDR2 YFSETQ. CDR3 loop: CASSGRGNNEQFF. In DNA form, the CDR3 reads TGCGCCAGCAGTGGGCGGGGGAACAATGAGCAGTTCTTC.

This clonotype was recorded many times. J is TRBJ2-7 and V is TRBV10-2; 8 nucleotides align to TRBD2. From germline, CDR1 is WSHSY and CDR2 SAAADI. The length of the CDR3 is 12 residues. The trim removed 7 bases at V and 3 bases at J, leaving 2 bases unmatched. This chain's CDR3 is CASTGLGYEQYF. As DNA, the CDR3 is TGCGCCAGCACGGGACTAGGCTACGAGCAGTACTTC.

This clonotype was counted a few times. V gene TRBV20-1 combines with J gene TRBJ2-5; 7 bases match TRBD1. V lost 6 bases and J lost 4; bases outside the gene matches: 8. The germline CDR1 and CDR2 sequences are DFQATT and SNEGSKA (reference sequence). The CDR3 consists of 13 residues. CDR3 sequence (DNA): TGCAGTGCCCAGAGACAGGGTAGAGAGACCCAGTACTTC. Protein sequence: CSAQRQGRETQYF.

The gene calls are TRBV6-1 and TRBJ2-7, with 7 nucleotides matching TRBD2. Germline CDR1 MNHNS, CDR2 SASEGT. After removal of 6 bases from V and 2 bases from J, the junction contained 7 bases not matched to a gene. The CDR3 runs 14 residues. This CDR3 is CASSPGRGAYEQYF. CDR3 nucleotides: TGTGCCAGCAGCCCTGGCCGGGGGGCCTACGAGCAGTACTTC.

The V and J genes are TRBV19 and TRBJ2-2; tentatively, D is TRBD1 or TRBD2 (5 bases each). CDR1 LNHDA and CDR2 SQIVND come from the germline V gene (reference sequence). This CDR3 comprises 16 residues. The V gene lost 2 bases and the J gene lost 4 bases, with 14 bases spanning the gap. Written as DNA, the CDR3 is TGTGCCAGTAGTATACCGGGTCCAGGGAGCACCGGGGAGCTGTTTTTT. This sequence encodes CASSIPGPGSTGELFF.

This chain connects TRBV6-5 to TRBJ1-5, with D perhaps TRBD1 (5 bases). Deletions cut 3 bases from V and 0 bases from J, with 6 bases between. The germline V gene has CDR1 MNHEY and CDR2 SVGAGI. The CDR3 loop spans 14 amino acids. The CDR3 is CASSYQGSNQPQHF. The CDR3 DNA sequence: TGTGCCAGCAGTTATCAGGGTAGCAATCAGCCCCAGCATTTT.

The rearrangement links TRBV5-1 to TRBJ1-1; a weak D match, TRBD1 (5 bases). This CDR3 has 14 residues. V gave up 3 bases and J gave up 4 bases, with 13 bases separating them. Germline V gives CDR1 SGHRS, CDR2 YFSETQ. CDR3 nucleotides: TGCGCCAGCAGCTCCGGGGGGTTTGTCACTGAAGCTTTCTTT. Translation gives CASSSGGFVTEAFF.

This clonotype was recorded at least ten times. The chain recombines TRBV5-8 with TRBJ1-2, with 9 nucleotides matching TRBD1. This CDR3 region has 13 residues. CDR1 and CDR2 from the germline V gene are SGHTS and YDEGEE. V shed 3 bases and J 6 bases; nucleotides not matched to a gene: 3. The CDR3 region has the DNA TGTGCCAGCAGCTCGGGACAGGGAGATGGCTACACCTTC. This encodes CASSSGQGDGYTF.

The rearrangement uses TRBV30 and TRBJ2-1; TRBD2 is a possible D gene (6 bases). The CDR3 contains 14 residues. Germline CDR1 reads GTSNPN; CDR2 reads SVGIG (reference sequence). With 3 bases removed from V and 6 bases from J, the gap between germline ends came to 15 bases. The CDR3: CAWSSYGGFNEQFF. Here the CDR3 DNA reads TGTGCCTGGAGCTCATACGGGGGTTTCAATGAGCAGTTCTTC.

This clonotype was detected many times. This rearrangement joins TRBV28 to TRBJ2-7; D might be TRBD1 (6 bases). The germline CDR1 and CDR2 sequences are MDHEN and SYDVKM. The V and J ends lost 5 bases and 6 bases respectively, with 17 bases between them. The CDR3 is 14 amino acids. DNA for the CDR3: TGTGCCAGCAGTCTATACGAAAACAGGGTCGAGCAGTACTTC. Amino acid sequence: CASSLYENRVEQYF.

In its sample, this clonotype was seen a few times. The CDR3 is CATSRDLRTGDGYTF. CDR3 nucleotides: TGTGCCACCAGCAGAGATTTGAGGACAGGGGATGGCTACACCTTC. The chain couples TRBV15 to TRBJ1-2, with 9 bases fitting TRBD1. The CDR3 sequence is 15 residues long. The V and J ends lost 0 bases and 6 bases, in that order; junction bases with no gene match: 5. Germline assignment: CDR1 LNHNV and CDR2 YYDKDF (reference sequence).

This clonotype came up many times. The V call is TRBV12-3 or TRBV12-4, the J call TRBJ1-2; D is perhaps TRBD1 (5 bases). The CDR3 extends over 14 amino acids. V was pared by 6 bases and J by 3 bases, with 14 bases between. This CDR3 is CASSLAGLDYGYTF. In DNA form, the CDR3 reads TGTGCCAGCAGCTTGGCAGGGCTGGACTATGGCTACACCTTC.

This clonotype has ten or more counts. This sequence joins TRBV9 and TRBJ2-3, with D tentatively TRBD2 (6 bases). The V end lost 3 bases, the J end lost 2 bases, and 16 bases lay between the germline ends. Germline CDR1 reads SGDLS; CDR2 reads YYNGEE. The CDR3 sequence is 16 residues long. CDR3 amino acids: CASSDYSGEVTDTQYF. CDR3 DNA sequence: TGTGCCAGCAGCGACTATAGCGGAGAAGTCACAGATACGCAGTATTTT.

This rearrangement joins TRBV29-1 to TRBJ2-1; unclear D gene. CDR1 is SQVTM and CDR2 is ANQGSEA in the germline V gene. The V end lost 4 bases, the J end lost 2 bases, and 9 bases lay between the germline ends. The CDR3 spans 13 residues. The CDR3 nucleotides are TGCAGCGTTGTGGCAGTAACCTACAATGAGCAGTTCTTC. This translates into CSVVAVTYNEQFF.

The J gene is TRBJ2-1, the V gene TRBV6-2 or TRBV6-3; the D gene is possibly TRBD2 (6 bases). Per germline, CDR1 MNHEY and CDR2 SVGEGT. V lost 7 bases, J lost 6 bases, and 16 bases lay in between. This CDR3 region has 14 residues. CDR3 DNA sequence: TGTGCCAGCACCCTTGGTGCGGGACCCAATGAGCAGTTCTTC. Its protein product is CASTLGAGPNEQFF.